Each of the 23 T cell receptor beta chains below was sequenced from the same sample in a study of cytotoxic CD8 clonotypes in ibrutinib-treated CLL. Measured with immunoSEQ multiplex PCR; TCRdb has only the in-frame clones, and not every one. Here the sample spans 300,000 to 350,000 clones, about 80% being singletons. The material was PBMCs, obtained before ibrutinib treatment. The receptors come from a human donor with chronic lymphocytic leukemia.

Notes on this clone: The DNA is omitted, as the CDR3 cannot be located on it reliably, and the CDR3 follows TCRdb's listing. The chain recombines TRBV6-5 with TRBJ1-2. The CDR3 region is 12 residues in length, termini included. The germline V gene encodes CDR1 MNHEY and CDR2 SVGAGI. CDR3 sequence: CASSSIVGNGTF.

The rearrangement links TRBV9 to TRBJ2-1, with D uncertain. The germline V gene encodes CDR1 SGDLS and CDR2 YYNGEE. Deletions cut 2 bases from V and 7 bases from J, with 7 bases between. The CDR3 has 12 residues. The CDR3 is CASSVNQNEQFF. For the CDR3, the DNA is TGTGCCAGCAGCGTGAATCAGAATGAGCAGTTCTTC.

The chain has TRBV25-1 and TRBJ2-7; D may match TRBD1 or TRBD2 (5 bases each). The CDR3 has 12 residues. V was trimmed by 2 bases and J by 6 bases, leaving 8 bases between them. Germline CDR1 reads MGHDK; CDR2 reads SYGVNS. CDR3 sequence: CASSEGGLEQYF. CDR3 nucleotide sequence: TGTGCCAGCAGTGAAGGGGGTCTCGAGCAGTACTTC.

CDR3 sequence (DNA): TGTGCCAGCAGACCTGGACAGTTTAACGAGCAGTACTTC. Its translation is CASRPGQFNEQYF. The chain employs TRBV6-6 and TRBJ2-7; possibly TRBD1 for D (6 bases). Germline CDR1 is MNHNY and CDR2 is SVGAGI (reference sequence). The CDR3 contains 13 residues. Trimming left V 6 bases short and J 5 bases short, with 14 bases between.

This clone came up a few times. The rearrangement joins TRBV2 to TRBJ1-4, with 7 bases lining up with TRBD1. CDR3 length equals 14 residues. Germline V CDR1 and CDR2: SNHLY, FYNNEI. V was pared by 5 bases and J by 3 bases, with 3 bases of the junction left unmatched. CDR3 nucleotide sequence: TGTGCCAGCAGTCCAGGGACAGCTAATGAAAAACTGTTTTTT. Protein product: CASSPGTANEKLFF. Using reference TRBV2 and TRBJ1-4 for the parts outside the CDR3, the full variable domain is EPEVTQTPSHQVTQMGQEVILRCVPISNHLYFYWYRQILGQKVEFLVSFYNNEISEKSEIFDDQFSVERPDGSNFTLKIRSTKLEDSAMYFCASSPGTANEKLFFGSGTQLSVL.

V gene TRBV28 combines with J gene TRBJ1-1, with D unresolved. The germline V and J ends were trimmed by 5 bases and 1 base, with 14 bases remaining between them. Germline CDR1 and CDR2: MDHEN and SYDVKM. The CDR3 has 15 amino acids. CDR3 region: CASSMWSTPNTEAFF. In nucleotides, the CDR3 is TGTGCCAGCAGTATGTGGTCCACCCCGAACACTGAAGCTTTCTTT.

The chain carries TRBV4-2 and TRBJ2-7, with 7 bases matching TRBD2. Germline lookup yields CDR1 LGHNA and CDR2 YNFKEQ. The CDR3 loop spans 16 amino acids. Trimming cost V 3 bases and J 7 bases; bases outside gene matches: 15. The CDR3 spells CASSHTMRGRAPEQYF. The CDR3 DNA sequence: TGTGCCAGCAGCCACACGATGCGGGGGAGGGCCCCGGAGCAGTACTTC.

The rearrangement uses TRBV9 and TRBJ2-7; a weak D match, TRBD2 (5 bases). CDR3 length equals 14 residues. V was cut by 3 bases and J by 2 bases, with 12 bases left in between. Germline assignment: CDR1 SGDLS and CDR2 YYNGEE. CDR3 DNA sequence: TGTGCCAGCAGCGCCGAGGGCAGGACCTACGAGCAGTACTTC. Protein sequence: CASSAEGRTYEQYF.

The chain employs TRBV27 and TRBJ2-7; 10 nucleotides match TRBD2. Germline lookup yields CDR1 MNHEY and CDR2 SMNVEV (reference sequence). The trim removed 4 bases at V and 3 bases at J, leaving 3 bases unmatched. The length of the CDR3 is 14 residues. As DNA, the CDR3 is TGTGCCAGCAGTTCTAGCGGGAGAGGCTACGAGCAGTACTTC. As protein: CASSSSGRGYEQYF.

V is TRBV15 and J is TRBJ1-3; no firm D call. V was pared by 0 bases and J by 0 bases, with 9 bases between. CDR3 size: 16 residues. From germline, CDR1 is LNHNV and CDR2 YYDKDF (reference sequence). The CDR3 region is CATSRETVNSGNTIYF. The CDR3 nucleotides read TGTGCCACCAGCAGAGAAACCGTGAACTCTGGAAACACCATATATTTT.

The chain couples TRBV29-1 to TRBJ2-5, with a weak D call TRBD2 (6 bases). Germline-derived CDR1 and CDR2 are SQVTM and ANQGSEA. The CDR3 extends over 13 amino acids. The V gene lost 5 bases and the J gene lost 5 bases, with 15 bases spanning the gap. The CDR3 sequence: CSVWRAVGETQYF. The CDR3 coding sequence is TGCAGCGTTTGGAGGGCCGTCGGTGAGACCCAGTACTTC.

This clone was observed a few times. Here the CDR3 DNA reads TGTGCCTGGGGACAACCTATTAACTATGGCTACACCTTC. This sequence encodes CAWGQPINYGYTF. The rearrangement uses TRBV30 and TRBJ1-2; possible D gene TRBD1, 5 bases. The CDR3 consists of 13 residues. Germline lookup yields CDR1 GTSNPN and CDR2 SVGIG (reference sequence). Trimming left V 5 bases short and J 1 base short, with 11 bases between.

The chain employs TRBV9 and TRBJ2-2; perhaps TRBD2 as D (6 bases). CDR3 length: 16 amino acids. Germline V gene lookup returns CDR1 SGDLS and CDR2 YYNGEE. V shed 2 bases and J shed 2 bases, with 13 bases lying between them. CDR3 sequence (DNA): TGTGCCAGCAGCGTCCCCGCCGGGACTAACACCGGGGAGCTGTTTTTT. Protein sequence: CASSVPAGTNTGELFF.

This rearrangement joins TRBV29-1 to TRBJ2-7; 7 nucleotides line up with TRBD1. CDR1 SQVTM and CDR2 ANQGSEA come from the germline V gene. Losses at the gene ends were 7 bases for V and 3 bases for J; bases not matched to a gene: 9. This CDR3 has 13 amino acids. For the CDR3, the DNA is TGCAGCGCTTCCGGGACAGCGAACTACGAGCAGTACTTC. Residues: CSASGTANYEQYF.

Notes on this clone: The sample has other DNA sequences that encode this CDR3 too. The rearrangement uses TRBV10-3 and TRBJ2-1; the D is unclear. There are 11 residues in the CDR3. The V and J ends lost 4 bases and 6 bases respectively, with 4 bases between them. Looked up from germline, CDR1 is ENHRY and CDR2 is SYGVKD. The CDR3 here is CAISAGNEQFF. In DNA, the CDR3 is TGTGCCATCAGTGCTGGCAATGAGCAGTTCTTC.

V is TRBV15 and J is TRBJ2-1; 10 bases agree with TRBD1. The germline gives CDR1 LNHNV, CDR2 YYDKDF (reference sequence). V lost 5 bases, J lost 8 bases, and 9 bases stayed unmatched. This CDR3 region has 15 residues. The DNA for the CDR3 is TGTGCCACCAGCGGAAGGGACAGGGGATCCCATGAGCAGTTCTTC. It codes for CATSGRDRGSHEQFF.

This chain connects TRBV7-8 to TRBJ2-7, with 8 bases fitting TRBD2. Germline V gene data show CDR1 as SGHVS and CDR2 as FQNEAQ. This CDR3 is built from 15 residues. V dropped 0 bases and J dropped 3; count of bases not matched to a gene: 4. The CDR3 nucleotides read TGTGCCAGCAGCTTAGCCCACGGGACTAGCTACGAGCAGTACTTC. The encoded protein is CASSLAHGTSYEQYF.

The rearrangement joins TRBV19 to TRBJ2-7; D is unclear. V was pared by 5 bases and J by 1 base, with 6 bases between. CDR1 is LNHDA and CDR2 is SQIVND in the germline V gene (reference sequence). This CDR3 comprises 12 residues. The CDR3 DNA sequence: TGTGCCAGTAGTCCCGGGTCCTACGAGCAGTACTTC. Its protein product is CASSPGSYEQYF.

In its sample, this clone was seen once. V is TRBV30 and J is TRBJ2-3; D is unresolved. This CDR3 is built from 15 residues. The germline V gene encodes CDR1 GTSNPN and CDR2 SVGIG (reference sequence). V lost 0 bases, J lost 2 bases, and 12 bases lay in between. This chain's CDR3 is CAWSVLGSLTDTQYF. CDR3 nucleotide sequence: TGTGCCTGGAGTGTACTTGGCAGTCTCACAGATACGCAGTATTTT. The full variable domain, rest sourced from reference TRBV30 and TRBJ2-3, is SQTIHQWPATLVQPVGSPLSLECTVEGTSNPNLYWYRQAAGRGLQLLFYSVGIGQISSEVPQNLSASRPQDRQFILSSKKLLLSDSGFYLCAWSVLGSLTDTQYFGPGTRLTVL.

This clone was seen only a few times. The chain carries TRBV2 and TRBJ2-2, with D uncertain. With 5 bases removed from V and 7 bases from J, the gap between germline ends came to 11 bases. The germline V gene encodes CDR1 SNHLY and CDR2 FYNNEI. The CDR3 loop spans 13 amino acids. The CDR3 DNA is TGTGCCAGCAGTCTACAAACCGGCGGGGAGCTGTTTTTT. It specifies CASSLQTGGELFF. Supplemented by reference TRBV2 and TRBJ2-2, the full variable domain reads EPEVTQTPSHQVTQMGQEVILRCVPISNHLYFYWYRQILGQKVEFLVSFYNNEISEKSEIFDDQFSVERPDGSNFTLKIRSTKLEDSAMYFCASSLQTGGELFFGEGSRLTVL.

This chain joins TRBV5-4 and TRBJ2-1; TRBD2 aligns across 7 bases. This CDR3 has 15 residues. CDR1 SGHNT and CDR2 YYREEE come from the germline V gene (reference sequence). The ends lost 4 bases at V and 4 bases at J; junction bases unmatched: 8. Here the CDR3 DNA reads TGTGCCAGCAGCCGGACTAGTTACATTTACAATGAGCAGTTCTTC. Translation gives CASSRTSYIYNEQFF.

The rearrangement links TRBV19 to TRBJ1-5; no reliable D call. Germline V gene data show CDR1 as LNHDA and CDR2 as SQIVND (reference sequence). V dropped 5 bases and J dropped 5 bases, with 13 bases sitting between them. This CDR3 region has 14 residues. CDR3 in DNA: TGTGCCAGTAGTGATGGTACAGCTGATCAGCCCCAGCATTTT. Encoded protein: CASSDGTADQPQHF.

The rearrangement uses TRBV28 and TRBJ2-1, with 14 bases aligning to TRBD2. V lost 8 bases and J lost 7; bases outside the gene matches: 4. Germline assignment: CDR1 MDHEN and CDR2 SYDVKM. This CDR3 is built from 14 residues. CDR3 sequence (DNA): TGTGCCAGCCAAAGGACTAGCGGGAGGAATGAGCAGTTCTTC. Its protein is CASQRTSGRNEQFF.